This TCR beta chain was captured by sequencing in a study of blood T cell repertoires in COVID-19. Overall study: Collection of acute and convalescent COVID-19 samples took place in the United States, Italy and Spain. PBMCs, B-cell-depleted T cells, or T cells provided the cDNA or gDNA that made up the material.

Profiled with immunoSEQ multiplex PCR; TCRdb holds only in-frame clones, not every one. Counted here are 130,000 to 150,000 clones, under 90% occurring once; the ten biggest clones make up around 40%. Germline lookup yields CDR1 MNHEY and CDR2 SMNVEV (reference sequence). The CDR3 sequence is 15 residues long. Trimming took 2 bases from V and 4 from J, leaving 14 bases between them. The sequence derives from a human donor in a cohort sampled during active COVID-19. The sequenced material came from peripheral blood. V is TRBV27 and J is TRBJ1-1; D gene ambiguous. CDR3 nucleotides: TGTGCCAGCAGTTTAATTGCCGGGAGTTTCACTGAAGCTTTCTTT. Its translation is CASSLIAGSFTEAFF.